The TCR beta chain described here comes from a study of blood T cells in healthy people across ages. A second PCR, run for about 7 to 11 cycles, used a sample-barcoded 5' primer plus a J-beta primer mix. TCRdb fed the 5' RACE reads into MiXCR, producing one record per CDR3 protein. The table shows about 1,400,000 distinct CDR3 sequences, with approximately 40% occurring only once. This CDR3 comprises 16 residues. CDR1 is MNHEY and CDR2 is SMNVEV in the germline V gene (reference sequence). The junction had 9 bases not matched to a gene; V was cut back by 3 bases and J by 5 bases. The total RNA that was extracted per sample amounted to at least 5.5 micrograms.

The V gene is TRBV27, the J gene TRBJ2-2, with TRBD2 identical over 7 bases. The sequencing sample was made of blood. The sequence was obtained from a woman aged 18-29 years in good health. The CDR3 spells CASSFEGGRLTGELFF. In DNA, the CDR3 is TGTGCCAGCAGTTTTGAGGGCGGGAGATTAACCGGGGAGCTGTTTTTT.